The 19 T cell receptor beta chains listed next were all sequenced from one sample in a study of cytomegalovirus exposure and HLA in healthy donors. This PCR relied on a set of 60 Vbeta primers and 13 Jbeta primers. The method was immunoSEQ multiplex PCR; TCRdb's version includes in-frame clones alone and lacks a portion of them. This table has around 160,000 clones, around four fifths appearing once. Sequenced material: PBMCs. The source of these receptors is a woman aged 18-29 years in good health and CMV-seronegative.

This clone was observed a few times. The CDR3: CASSGGVPTEAFF. CDR3 sequence (DNA): TGCGCCAGCAGTGGGGGGGTCCCCACTGAAGCTTTCTTT. The chain carries TRBV5-1 and TRBJ1-1; D is possibly TRBD1 (5 bases). CDR3 length: 13 residues. V was shortened by 5 bases and J by 4 bases, with 12 bases between the two germline ends. CDR1 is SGHRS and CDR2 is YFSETQ in the germline V gene.

V usage is TRBV19 and J usage is TRBJ2-3; TRBD2 agrees at 9 bases. Losses at the gene ends were 5 bases for V and 2 bases for J; bases not matched to a gene: 5. The CDR3 contains 15 residues. In germline, CDR1 is LNHDA, CDR2 SQIVND (reference sequence). DNA of the CDR3: TGTGCCAGTAGTGCTAGCGGGGTGAACACAGATACGCAGTATTTT. The encoded protein is CASSASGVNTDTQYF.

This clone has just a few counts. This rearrangement joins TRBV28 to TRBJ2-7; the D is unclear. V lost 6 bases to trimming and J lost 3 bases, with 6 bases between them. There are 11 residues in the CDR3. Germline CDR1 is MDHEN and CDR2 is SYDVKM. The CDR3 is CASRRSYEQYF. DNA for the CDR3: TGTGCCAGCAGGCGGAGCTACGAGCAGTACTTC.

V gene TRBV7-9 combines with J gene TRBJ2-2; weak D call: TRBD2 (6 bases). Looked up from germline, CDR1 is SEHNR and CDR2 is FQNEAQ (reference sequence). Trimming cost V 3 bases and J 8 bases, with 19 bases left between them. The CDR3 length is 16 residues. As DNA, the CDR3 is TGTGCCAGCAGCTTCTGGGGGACTTACCAACCGGGGGAGCTGTTTTTT. Its translation is CASSFWGTYQPGELFF.

This chain connects TRBV28 to TRBJ2-2; D unresolved. This CDR3 is 13 amino acids long. Germline V lookup: CDR1 MDHEN, CDR2 SYDVKM. V was pared by 5 bases and J by 9 bases, with 13 bases between. CDR3 nucleotide sequence: TGTGCCAGCAGTGCTCGAGGCCGCCGGGAGCTGTTTTTT. It codes for CASSARGRRELFF.

The CDR3 DNA reads as TGTGCCAGCAGTGCGAATGAGGCGGGGAGAGAAAAACTGTTTTTT. It encodes CASSANEAGREKLFF. J is TRBJ1-4 and V is TRBV2; D is undetermined. Trimming took 4 bases from V and 8 from J, leaving 17 bases between them. Per germline, CDR1 SNHLY and CDR2 FYNNEI. The CDR3 length is 15 residues.

V usage is TRBV7-4 and J usage is TRBJ1-5, with 7 positions matching TRBD1. Per the germline V gene, CDR1 is SGHVT and CDR2 is SQSDAQ. V lost 3 bases and J lost 4; bases outside the gene matches: 12. This CDR3 is built from 17 residues. The CDR3 DNA follows: TGTGCCAGCAGCTTTTCCCCGACAGGGCGAAGAAATCAGCCCCAGCATTTT. This encodes CASSFSPTGRRNQPQHF.

This clone was observed once. The chain couples TRBV11-2 to TRBJ1-2, with 7 positions matching TRBD1. Germline V lookup: CDR1 SGHAT, CDR2 FQNNGV. This CDR3 has 14 residues. Trimming at V came to 5 bases and at J to 4 bases, leaving 7 bases not matched to a gene. In nucleotides, the CDR3 is TGTGCCAGCAGCACTGACAGGGAGCTCTATGGCTACACCTTC. It yields the protein CASSTDRELYGYTF.

The V call is TRBV4-2, the J call TRBJ1-1, with a possible D match to TRBD1 (5 bases). Trimming removed 1 base from V and 4 bases from J, with 13 bases in between. CDR3 size: 15 residues. Germline-derived CDR1 and CDR2 are LGHNA and YNFKEQ. The CDR3 coding sequence is TGTGCCAGCAGCCAAGGGAGGGACCAAGGCACTGAAGCTTTCTTT. Protein product: CASSQGRDQGTEAFF.

This clone was recorded only once. The chain combines TRBV6-6 with TRBJ2-2; 7 bases map to TRBD2. CDR1 is MNHNY, CDR2 SVGAGI, per germline (reference sequence). This CDR3 has 15 amino acids. The V and J ends lost 6 bases and 1 base, in that order; junction bases with no gene match: 5. The CDR3 reads CASSRDYLNTGELFF. CDR3 nucleotides: TGTGCCAGCAGCCGGGACTACCTGAACACCGGGGAGCTGTTTTTT.

The chain couples TRBV19 to TRBJ1-2, with D unclear. The germline gives CDR1 LNHDA, CDR2 SQIVND (reference sequence). Trimming cost V 5 bases and J 8 bases, with 12 bases left between them. This CDR3 region has 12 residues. In nucleotides, the CDR3 is TGTGCCAGTAGTGAGGCGGTTCGGGGCTACACCTTC. As protein: CASSEAVRGYTF.

The gene calls are TRBV6-1 and TRBJ2-7, with TRBD1 matching 8 bases. V shed 6 bases, J shed 3 bases, and the junction held 4 bases outside the gene matches. Germline assignment: CDR1 MNHNS and CDR2 SASEGT. CDR3 size: 13 residues. This CDR3 reads CASRPGQGYEQYF. DNA of the CDR3: TGTGCCAGCAGGCCCGGACAGGGCTACGAGCAGTACTTC.

Note on this clone: At the DNA level, this CDR3 is encoded by other sequences in the same sample as well. The J gene is TRBJ1-2, the V gene TRBV19; D is possibly TRBD1 (6 bases). Trimming removed 3 bases from V and 3 bases from J, with 11 bases in between. There are 14 residues in the CDR3. Germline CDR1 is LNHDA and CDR2 is SQIVND (reference sequence). The CDR3 is CASSMRGHDYGYTF. The CDR3 DNA reads TGTGCCAGTAGTATGAGGGGACATGACTATGGCTACACCTTC.

This clone is a singleton in its sample. This chain joins TRBV6-4 and TRBJ1-1, with TRBD1 matching 7 bases. Germline V CDR1 and CDR2: MRHNA, SNTAGT. J gave up 7 bases and V 6 bases, and 8 bases lay outside the gene matches. The length of the CDR3 is 13 residues. CDR3 protein: CASREGQTVEAFF. In DNA form, the CDR3 reads TGTGCCAGCAGGGAGGGACAGACGGTTGAAGCTTTCTTT.

This clone was found a few times. The chain joins TRBV7-2 to TRBJ2-7; no clear D gene. With 4 bases removed from V and 8 bases from J, the gap between germline ends came to 18 bases. The CDR3 is 14 residues long. Germline values: CDR1 SGHTA, CDR2 FQGNSA. CDR3 residues: CASSSEVIGFKQYF. The CDR3 DNA is TGTGCCAGCAGCTCCGAGGTCATAGGTTTTAAGCAGTACTTC.

The chain recombines TRBV4-2 with TRBJ1-3; 7 nucleotides agree with TRBD1. The CDR3 runs to 15 residues. Germline V CDR1 and CDR2: LGHNA, YNFKEQ. The J segment lost 0 bases and the V segment lost 3 bases, leaving 2 bases of the junction unmatched. Here the CDR3 reads CASSQTGNSGNTIYF. The CDR3 DNA reads TGTGCCAGCAGCCAGACAGGGAACTCTGGAAACACCATATATTTT.

The V gene is TRBV7-3, the J gene TRBJ1-2; possibly TRBD1 for D (5 bases). Trimming shortened V by 5 bases and J by 5 bases, and 18 bases separated the two germline ends. The CDR3 has 15 amino acids. Germline CDR1 reads SGHTA; CDR2 reads FQGTGA. The CDR3 here is CASSVGQASRYGYTF. DNA for the CDR3: TGTGCCAGCAGCGTGGGGCAGGCTTCACGATATGGCTACACCTTC.

This clone was seen once. The genes are TRBV7-9 and TRBJ1-1, with 7 bases lining up with TRBD1. From germline, CDR1 is SEHNR and CDR2 FQNEAQ (reference sequence). The CDR3 consists of 15 residues. The trim removed 4 bases at V and 0 bases at J, leaving 5 bases unmatched. This CDR3 reads CASSYTGQLNTEAFF. The CDR3 DNA follows: TGTGCCAGCAGCTATACGGGACAGTTGAACACTGAAGCTTTCTTT.

V usage is TRBV5-1 and J usage is TRBJ2-7; D is unclear. The CDR3 spans 14 residues. V was cut by 0 bases and J by 4 bases, with 11 bases left in between. The germline V gene encodes CDR1 SGHRS and CDR2 YFSETQ. CDR3 bases: TGCGCCAGCAGCTTGGAGCTCGGAGTTTACGAGCAGTACTTC. This gives the protein CASSLELGVYEQYF.